Given below is one TCR beta chain in context. Its antigen is not identified. The data are from a study of glioma-infiltrating T cells after dendritic cell vaccination. The PCR used 60 V beta and 13 J beta primers. Profiled with immunoSEQ multiplex PCR; TCRdb holds only in-frame clones, not every one. The data contain about 99,000 clones, roughly four fifths of them seen just once; the ten biggest clones take up over 9.5%. General study points: Complete blood and tumor specimen sets were limited to few patients.

All glioblastoma patients lacked an isocitrate dehydrogenase mutation. PBMC were collected before vaccination, two weeks after the third vaccination, and at progression. The material sequenced was blood, taken before dendritic cell vaccination. The TCR originated in a human donor with glioblastoma.

CDR3 in DNA: TGCGCCAGCAGCTTGGTATCAGAAGATGGCTACACCTTC. It specifies CASSLVSEDGYTF. This sequence joins TRBV5-1 and TRBJ1-2; D is uncertain. Trimming removed 0 bases from V and 6 bases from J, with 9 bases in between. The length of the CDR3 is 13 residues. The V gene's germline CDR1 is SGHRS and CDR2 YFSETQ.